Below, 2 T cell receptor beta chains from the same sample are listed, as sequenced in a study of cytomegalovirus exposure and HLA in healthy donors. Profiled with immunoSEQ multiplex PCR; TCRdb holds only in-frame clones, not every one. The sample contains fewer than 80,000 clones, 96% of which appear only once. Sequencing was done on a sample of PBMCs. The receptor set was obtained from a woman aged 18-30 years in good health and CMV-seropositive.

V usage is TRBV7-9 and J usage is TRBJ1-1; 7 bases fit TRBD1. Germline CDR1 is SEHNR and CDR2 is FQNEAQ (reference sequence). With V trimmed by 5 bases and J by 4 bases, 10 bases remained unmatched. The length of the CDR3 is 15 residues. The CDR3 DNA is TGTGCCAGCAGCGCAGTACAGGGGATTGGCACTGAAGCTTTCTTT. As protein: CASSAVQGIGTEAFF.

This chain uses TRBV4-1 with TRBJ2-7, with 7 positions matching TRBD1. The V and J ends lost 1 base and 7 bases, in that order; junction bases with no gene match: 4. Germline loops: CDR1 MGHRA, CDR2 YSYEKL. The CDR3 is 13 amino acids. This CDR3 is CASSQGLQGEQYF. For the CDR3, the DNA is TGCGCCAGCAGCCAAGGCCTACAGGGGGAGCAGTACTTC.